This T cell receptor beta chain derives from a study of CD8 T cells in Susac syndrome. Random hexamers were used to reverse transcribe the RNA input (about 0.45 to 1 ug). TCRdb reprocessed the immunoSEQ multiplex PCR reads with MiXCR, giving one entry per CDR3 protein. The repertoire consists of 200,000 or so distinct CDR3 sequences, with approximately 90% occurring once and the leading ten covering around 0.14%. Germline loops: CDR1 WSHSY, CDR2 SAAADI. This CDR3 comprises 14 residues. The V gene lost 3 bases and the J gene lost 7 bases, with 13 bases spanning the gap. The chain uses TRBV10-2 and TRBJ2-1; D is uncertain. The receptor was derived from a human donor with multiple sclerosis. Sample: CD8+ T cells from PBMCs. CDR3 DNA sequence: TGCGCCAGCAGTGACTCCCCAGAAGGGAATGAGCAGTTCTTC. Its translation is CASSDSPEGNEQFF.